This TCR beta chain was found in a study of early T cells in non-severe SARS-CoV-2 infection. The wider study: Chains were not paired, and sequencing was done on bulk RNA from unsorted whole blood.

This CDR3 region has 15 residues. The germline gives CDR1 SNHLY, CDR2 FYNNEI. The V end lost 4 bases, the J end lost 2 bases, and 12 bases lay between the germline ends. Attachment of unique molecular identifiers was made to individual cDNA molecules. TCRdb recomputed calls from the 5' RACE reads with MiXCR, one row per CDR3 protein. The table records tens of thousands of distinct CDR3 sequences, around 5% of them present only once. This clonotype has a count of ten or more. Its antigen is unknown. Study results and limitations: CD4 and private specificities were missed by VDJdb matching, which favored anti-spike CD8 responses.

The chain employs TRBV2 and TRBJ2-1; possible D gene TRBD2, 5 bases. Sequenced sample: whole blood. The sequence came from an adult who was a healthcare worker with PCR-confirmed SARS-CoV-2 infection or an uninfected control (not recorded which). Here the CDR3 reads CASSAAGTTYNEQFF. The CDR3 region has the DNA TGTGCCAGCAGTGCTGCGGGTACCACCTACAATGAGCAGTTCTTC. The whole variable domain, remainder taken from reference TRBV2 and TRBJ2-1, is EPEVTQTPSHQVTQMGQEVILRCVPISNHLYFYWYRQILGQKVEFLVSFYNNEISEKSEIFDDQFSVERPDGSNFTLKIRSTKLEDSAMYFCASSAAGTTYNEQFFGPGTRLTVL.